Listed below are T cell receptor beta chains from one sample, sequenced in a study of shared clonotypes between healthy human individuals. Sequencing used immunoSEQ multiplex PCR; TCRdb keeps in-frame clones, though not all of them. The repertoire holds over a million clones, with around 98% as singletons. The sequenced sample consisted of naive CD4+ T cells sorted from blood. Receptors were obtained from a man aged 25 to 40 in good health. The CDR3 runs from the conserved cysteine through the conserved F or W. D genes are given only for firm matches. Clone size appears in some rows only: once, few, many, or a class for an expanded clone.

J gene | D gene | V gene | clone size | CDR3 DNA | CDR3 protein
TRBJ2-2 | TRBD2 | TRBV5-1 | . | TGCGCCAGCCGCAGCGAGGTGGCGGGAGTCTCCGGGGAGCTGTTTTTT | CASRSEVAGVSGELFF
TRBJ1-1 | . | TRBV10-3 | . | TGTGCCATCAGTGGCCGGGAGGGGACCGTGTTTGAAGCTTTCTTT | CAISGREGTVFEAFF
TRBJ1-5 | . | TRBV19 | . | TGTGCCAGTAGTGAGGTAGGGGGTAATCAGCCCCAGCATTTT | CASSEVGGNQPQHF
TRBJ2-1 | TRBD1 | TRBV10-3 | . | TGTGCCATCAGTGACCCGGGACAGCCTGTCGATGAGCAGTTCTTC | CAISDPGQPVDEQFF
TRBJ2-2 | . | TRBV6-6 | . | TGTGCCAGCAGTTGGGATATGAACACCGGGGAGCTGTTTTTT | CASSWDMNTGELFF
TRBJ2-3 | . | TRBV28 | . | TGTGCCAGCAGTTTACAGGTGGCAAGCAGCACAGATACGCAGTATTTT | CASSLQVASSTDTQYF
TRBJ2-7 | . | TRBV9 | . | TGTGCCAGCAGCCCCACTTCCCTAGCACGCGAGCAGTACTTC | CASSPTSLAREQYF
TRBJ2-7 | TRBD2 | TRBV5-4 | . | TGTGCCAGCAGCCCGGGGAGGGCGGAATACGAGCAGTACTTC | CASSPGRAEYEQYF
TRBJ2-1 | . | TRBV27 | . | TGTGCCAGCAGTAAGCTAGAGTCTGAGCAGTTCTTC | CASSKLESEQFF
TRBJ2-7 | . | TRBV7-9 | . | TGTGCCAGCGGAGGCTCCAGGGCATACGAGCAGTACTTC | CASGGSRAYEQYF
TRBJ2-3 | . | TRBV9 | . | TGTGCCAGCAGCACGGGACGGACGGATACGCAGTATTTT | CASSTGRTDTQYF
TRBJ2-7 | . | TRBV11-3 | . | TGTGCCAGCAGCTTAGGCAGTCTCTACGAGCAGTACTTC | CASSLGSLYEQYF
TRBJ2-3 | TRBD2 | TRBV18 | . | TGTGCCAGCTCACCTTTAGCGGGAGGGGAGACAGATACGCAGTATTTT | CASSPLAGGETDTQYF
TRBJ2-1 | TRBD2 | TRBV18 | . | TGTGCCAGCTCACCACTAGCGGGAGTTCCCAATGAGCAGTTCTTC | CASSPLAGVPNEQFF
TRBJ2-3 | TRBD2 | TRBV10-1 | . | TGCGCCAGCAGTGATGGACTAGCGGCAAGCACAGATACGCAGTATTTT | CASSDGLAASTDTQYF
TRBJ2-7 | TRBD1 | TRBV27 | . | TGTGCCAGCAGTTCGCGGACAGGGAACACGTACGAGCAGTACTTC | CASSSRTGNTYEQYF
TRBJ1-4 | . | TRBV6-1 | . | TGTGCCAGCAGTGAGAGGGTAGCAACTAATGAAAAACTGTTTTTT | CASSERVATNEKLFF
TRBJ1-4 | . | TRBV9 | . | TGTGCCAGCAGCGCCCAGCGTGGGGGCAGAGAAAAACTGTTTTTT | CASSAQRGGREKLFF
TRBJ1-1 | TRBD1 | TRBV15 | . | TGTGCCACCAGCAGAACTTTTACAGGGGCCGGGACTGAAGCTTTCTTT | CATSRTFTGAGTEAFF
TRBJ1-2 | . | TRBV5-5 | once | TGTGCCAGCAGCTTGGTCACAGTTCGTCAGAGAGATTATGGCTACACCTTC | CASSLVTVRQRDYGYTF
TRBJ2-4 | TRBD1 | TRBV14 | . | TGTGCCAGCAGCCAGATGGGACAGGGGGCTCTAGCCAAAAACATTCAGTACTTC | CASSQMGQGALAKNIQYF
TRBJ1-3 | . | TRBV4-1 | . | TGCGCCAGCAGCCAACCCCGCAGGTCTGGAAACACCATATATTTT | CASSQPRRSGNTIYF
TRBJ1-1 | . | TRBV19 | . | TGTGCCAGTAGTGCAAAGGACAGCTTGAACACTGAAGCTTTCTTT | CASSAKDSLNTEAFF
TRBJ1-5 | . | TRBV10-3 | . | TGTGCCATCAGTCTTCAGGATAGCAATCAGCCCCAGCATTTT | CAISLQDSNQPQHF
TRBJ2-2 | TRBD2 | TRBV5-1 | . | TGCGCCAGCAGCACTCGACTAGCGGGAGCCGGGGAGCTGTTTTTT | CASSTRLAGAGELFF
TRBJ2-2 | . | TRBV5-1 | . | TGCGCCAGCAGCGGAGGGCCAGACAACACCGGGGAGCTGTTTTTT | CASSGGPDNTGELFF
TRBJ2-7 | . | TRBV28 | . | TGTGCCAGCAGTCCTTTGAAGGCCGATTCCTACGAGCAGTACTTC | CASSPLKADSYEQYF
TRBJ2-7 | . | TRBV11-2 | . | TGTGCCAGCAGCTTATTCTTGGAGACGCAGTACTTC | CASSLFLETQYF
TRBJ2-2 | . | TRBV27 | . | TGTGCCAGCAGCCTTAGGATAGGATCGAACACCGGGGAGCTGTTTTTT | CASSLRIGSNTGELFF
TRBJ2-7 | . | TRBV5-1 | . | TGCGCCAGCAGCTTGGGAGTGATGGGCAGCTCCTACGAGCAGTACTTC | CASSLGVMGSSYEQYF
TRBJ2-1 | . | TRBV5-1 | . | TGCGCCAGCAGCTCCTCCGGGGACGCCCGAGGCTACAATGAGCAGTTCTTC | CASSSSGDARGYNEQFF
TRBJ2-5 | . | TRBV6-5 | . | TGTGCCTCTACCCGCGGGGGCCCCAGAGAGACCCAGTACTTC | CASTRGGPRETQYF